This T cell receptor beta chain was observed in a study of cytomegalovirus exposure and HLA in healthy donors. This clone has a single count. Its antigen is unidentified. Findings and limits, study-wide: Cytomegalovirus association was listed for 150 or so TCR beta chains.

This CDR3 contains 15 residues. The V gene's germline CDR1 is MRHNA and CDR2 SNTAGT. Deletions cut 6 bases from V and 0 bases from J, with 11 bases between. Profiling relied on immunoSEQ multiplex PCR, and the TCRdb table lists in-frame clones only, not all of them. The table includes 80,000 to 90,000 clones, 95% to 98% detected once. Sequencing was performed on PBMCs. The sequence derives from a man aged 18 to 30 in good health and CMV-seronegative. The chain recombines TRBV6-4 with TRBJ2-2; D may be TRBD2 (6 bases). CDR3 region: CASRPGRSNTGELFF. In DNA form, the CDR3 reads TGTGCCAGCAGGCCAGGGAGGTCGAACACCGGGGAGCTGTTTTTT.